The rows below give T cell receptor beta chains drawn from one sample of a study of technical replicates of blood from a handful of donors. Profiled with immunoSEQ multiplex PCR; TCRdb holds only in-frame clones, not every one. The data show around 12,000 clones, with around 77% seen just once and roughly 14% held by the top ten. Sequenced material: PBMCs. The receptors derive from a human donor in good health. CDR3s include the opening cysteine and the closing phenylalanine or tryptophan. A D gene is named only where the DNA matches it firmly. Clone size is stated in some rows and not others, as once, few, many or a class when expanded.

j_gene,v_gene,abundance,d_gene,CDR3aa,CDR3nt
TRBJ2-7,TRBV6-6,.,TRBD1,CASSWGQGAPEQYF,TGTGCCAGCAGTTGGGGACAGGGGGCGCCCGAGCAGTACTTC
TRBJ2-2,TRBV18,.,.,CASSPPGRTGELFF,TGTGCCAGCTCACCACCTGGCAGGACCGGGGAGCTGTTTTTT
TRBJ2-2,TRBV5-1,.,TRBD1,CASSFPGQGASGELFF,TGCGCCAGCAGCTTCCCGGGACAGGGGGCTTCCGGGGAGCTGTTTTTT
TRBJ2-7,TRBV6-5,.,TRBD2,CASSYSAGDPYEQYF,TGTGCCAGCAGTTACTCTGCGGGAGACCCCTACGAGCAGTACTTC
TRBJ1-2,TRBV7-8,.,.,CASSPSGGGYTF,TGTGCCAGCAGCCCCTCGGGGGGAGGCTACACCTTC
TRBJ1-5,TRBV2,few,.,CASSVPVGGTSNQPQHF,TGTGCCAGCAGCGTCCCGGTGGGGGGAACATCGAATCAGCCCCAGCATTTT
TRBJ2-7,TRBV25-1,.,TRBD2,CASSESSGGIYEQYF,TGTGCCAGCAGTGAGTCGAGCGGGGGCATATACGAGCAGTACTTC
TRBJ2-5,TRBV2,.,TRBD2,CASSAGTSVETQYF,TGTGCCAGCAGCGCCGGGACTAGCGTCGAGACCCAGTACTTC
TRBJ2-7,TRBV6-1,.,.,CASSEAGRAGAYEQYF,TGTGCCAGCAGTGAAGCAGGCCGGGCAGGGGCCTACGAGCAGTACTTC
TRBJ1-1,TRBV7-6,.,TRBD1,CASSLGDRAGTEAFF,TGTGCCAGCAGCTTGGGGGACAGGGCTGGCACTGAAGCTTTCTTT
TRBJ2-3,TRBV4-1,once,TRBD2,CASSRERGGDTQYF,TGCGCCAGCAGCCGAGAGCGGGGGGGGGATACGCAGTATTTT
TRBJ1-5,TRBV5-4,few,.,CASSLILYQPQHF,TGTGCCAGCAGCTTGATTCTGTATCAGCCCCAGCATTTT
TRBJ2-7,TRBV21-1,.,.,CASPHWEGPGYEQYF,TGTGCCAGCCCCCATTGGGAGGGCCCGGGATACGAGCAGTACTTC
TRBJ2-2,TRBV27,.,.,CASSLAFRGGTNTGELFF,TGTGCCAGCAGTTTAGCATTTCGTGGCGGGACGAACACCGGGGAGCTGTTTTTT
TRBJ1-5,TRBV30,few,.,CAWTLQGGSNQPQHF,TGTGCCTGGACCTTGCAGGGAGGAAGCAATCAGCCCCAGCATTTT
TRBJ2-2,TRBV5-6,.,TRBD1,CASSSGDRVNTGELFF,TGTGCCAGCAGCTCGGGCGACAGGGTCAACACCGGGGAGCTGTTTTTT
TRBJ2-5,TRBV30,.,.,CAWSVGPWGETQYF,TGTGCCTGGAGTGTGGGGCCGTGGGGAGAGACCCAGTACTTC
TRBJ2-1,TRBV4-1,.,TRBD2,CASSPTGLAFQEQFF,TGCGCCAGCAGCCCTACCGGACTAGCATTCCAGGAGCAGTTCTTC
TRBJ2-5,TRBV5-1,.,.,CASSLGRGQETQYF,TGCGCCAGCAGCTTGGGTCGCGGCCAAGAGACCCAGTACTTC
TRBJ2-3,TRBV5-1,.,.,CASSFRQVSSTDTQYF,TGCGCCAGCAGCTTCCGACAGGTATCCAGCACAGATACGCAGTATTTT
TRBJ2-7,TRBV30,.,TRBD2,CAWSQKGGRTYEQYF,TGTGCCTGGAGTCAAAAGGGCGGGAGAACGTACGAGCAGTACTTC
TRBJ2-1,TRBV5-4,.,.,CASRWDFAYNEQFF,TGTGCCAGCAGGTGGGACTTTGCCTACAATGAGCAGTTCTTC
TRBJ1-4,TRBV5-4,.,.,CASGRWGEEKLFF,TGTGCCAGCGGAAGGTGGGGGGAAGAAAAACTGTTTTTT